This entry lists 8 T cell receptor beta chains sequenced from one sample in a study of blood T cell repertoires in COVID-19. Produced via immunoSEQ multiplex PCR; TCRdb's table is partial and in-frame only. The sample consists of hundreds of thousands of clones, approximately 86% of them appearing once. The source material was PBMCs or T cells enriched from blood (not recorded which). These TCRs come from a woman aged 25-40 years with acute COVID-19.

The rearrangement joins TRBV5-1 to TRBJ2-7, with D hard to call. Germline assignment: CDR1 SGHRS and CDR2 YFSETQ. The V end was cut by 4 bases, the J end by 2 bases, with 7 bases between. This CDR3 region has 12 residues. The DNA of the CDR3 is TGCGCCAGCAGCCGGCAGGCCTACGAGCAGTACTTC. This codes for CASSRQAYEQYF.

The CDR3 protein is CASSAQNSGNTIYF. Written as DNA, the CDR3 is TGTGCCAGCAGCGCTCAGAACTCTGGAAACACCATATATTTT. The chain links TRBV9 to TRBJ1-3; D gene uncertain. CDR3 length equals 14 residues. Germline CDR1 SGDLS, CDR2 YYNGEE. V lost 3 bases and J 0 bases, leaving 7 bases between the germline ends.

V and J are TRBV13 and TRBJ1-2, with D unresolved. This CDR3 comprises 20 residues. Trimming took 5 bases from V and 4 from J, leaving 32 bases between them. The germline CDR1 and CDR2 sequences are PRHDT and FYEKMQ (reference sequence). The CDR3 reads CASSPLGVAPPARGFYGYTF. The DNA of the CDR3 is TGTGCCAGCAGCCCCCTTGGAGTAGCCCCGCCTGCGAGAGGTTTCTATGGCTACACCTTC.

This chain joins TRBV9 and TRBJ1-2, with D hard to call. CDR1 SGDLS and CDR2 YYNGEE come from the germline V gene. V gave up 2 bases and J gave up 4 bases, with 9 bases separating them. The CDR3 is 13 amino acids. The CDR3 sequence: CASSVGVGYGYTF. In DNA form, the CDR3 reads TGTGCCAGCAGCGTGGGAGTAGGCTATGGCTACACCTTC.

The chain combines TRBV11-2 with TRBJ1-4, with unresolved D. V lost 5 bases, J lost 7 bases, and 5 bases lay in between. The length of the CDR3 is 11 residues. CDR1 SGHAT and CDR2 FQNNGV come from the germline V gene. The CDR3 is CASSPGEKLFF. CDR3 DNA: TGTGCCAGCAGCCCGGGTGAAAAACTGTTTTTT.

V gene TRBV5-4 combines with J gene TRBJ1-4, with 9 bases fitting TRBD1. CDR1 and CDR2 from the germline V gene are SGHNT and YYREEE (reference sequence). This CDR3 is 15 amino acids long. The ends lost 2 bases at V and 5 bases at J; junction bases unmatched: 4. The CDR3, as DNA: TGTGCCAGCAGCTTTCCGGGACAGGGAAATGAAAAACTGTTTTTT. It is translated as CASSFPGQGNEKLFF. Full variable domain (missing parts from reference TRBV5-4 and TRBJ1-4): ETGVTQSPTHLIKTRGQQVTLRCSSQSGHNTVSWYQQALGQGPQFIFQYYREEENGRGNFPPRFSGLQFPNYSSELNVNALELDDSALYLCASSFPGQGNEKLFFGSGTQLSVL.

This clone was observed a single time. The CDR3 here is CSGVTGNYGYTF. For the CDR3, the DNA is TGCAGCGGAGTTACAGGGAACTATGGCTACACCTTC. This chain links TRBV29-1 with TRBJ1-2; D might be TRBD1 (6 bases). Germline V CDR1 and CDR2: SQVTM, ANQGSEA. The CDR3 consists of 12 residues. Deletions cut 7 bases from V and 2 bases from J, with 11 bases between.

This chain joins TRBV5-1 and TRBJ1-1, with 8 bases lining up with TRBD1. The CDR3 consists of 14 residues. The J segment lost 7 bases and the V segment lost 4 bases, leaving 9 bases of the junction unmatched. Germline V lookup: CDR1 SGHRS, CDR2 YFSETQ. CDR3 bases: TGCGCCAGCAGCAGCTTCAGGACAGGGCTTGAAGCTTTCTTT. Its translation is CASSSFRTGLEAFF.